Shown below are 28 T cell receptor beta chains from a single sample sequenced in a study of blood T cells in healthy people across ages. A second PCR of roughly 7 to 11 cycles used a sample-barcoded 5' primer and a J-beta primer mix. In TCRdb, the 5' RACE reads were re-called with MiXCR into one record per CDR3 protein. The data show 650,000 to 800,000 distinct CDR3 sequences, around 45% seen once. Sample: blood. The receptors derive from a man between 60 and 75 years old in good health.

The chain joins TRBV30 to TRBJ2-4; 15 bases line up with TRBD2. The end of the DNA fits TRBJ2-7 better, so the J call may be wrong. In germline, CDR1 is GTSNPN, CDR2 SVGIG (reference sequence). This CDR3 has 16 amino acids. The CDR3 nucleotides read TGTGCCTGGAGTTCCGGGACTAGCGGGGGGAAGTACGAGCAGTACTTC. Translated: CAWSSGTSGGKYEQYF.

The CDR3 loop is CASRRTSGETQYF. DNA of the CDR3: TGTGCCAGCAGGCGGACTAGTGGGGAGACCCAGTACTTC. J is TRBJ2-7 and V is TRBV2, with 7 bases lining up with TRBD2. The end of the DNA fits TRBJ2-5 better, so the J call may be wrong. CDR3 length equals 13 residues. Germline values: CDR1 SNHLY, CDR2 FYNNEI.

This clonotype has just one count. The V and J genes are TRBV24-1 and TRBJ2-3, with D unresolved. Germline values: CDR1 KGHDR, CDR2 SFDVKD. V was pared by 5 bases and J by 5 bases, with 10 bases between. The CDR3 consists of 13 residues. The CDR3 DNA sequence: TGTGCCACCAGTGGTGGTGGGTTAGATACGCAGTATTTT. It translates to CATSGGGLDTQYF.

The chain carries TRBV7-8 and TRBJ2-1; maybe TRBD1 (5 bases). V was cut by 4 bases and J by 0 bases, with 10 bases left in between. This CDR3 contains 15 residues. Germline V gene sequence: CDR1 SGHVS, CDR2 FQNEAQ. DNA for the CDR3: TGTGCCAGCAGCTCACAGGAGAGCTCCTACAATGAGCAGTTCTTC. Translation: CASSSQESSYNEQFF.

The CDR3 loop is CASSTSPWAFF. CDR3 nucleotides: TGTGCCAGCAGTACCTCTCCTTGGGCTTTCTTT. The rearrangement joins TRBV28 to TRBJ1-1, with unresolved D. CDR1 and CDR2 from the germline V gene are MDHEN and SYDVKM. V lost 5 bases and J 11 bases, leaving 12 bases between the germline ends. The CDR3 sequence is 11 residues long.

The rearrangement joins TRBV5-6 to TRBJ1-5, with D perhaps TRBD1 (5 bases). V lost 2 bases to trimming and J lost 2 bases, with 14 bases between them. The germline gives CDR1 SGHDT, CDR2 YYEEEE. The CDR3 extends over 16 amino acids. CDR3 sequence reads: CASSLKTPRGNQPQHF. The CDR3 DNA is TGTGCCAGCAGCTTAAAGACACCCAGGGGCAATCAGCCCCAGCATTTT. The variable domain in full, with the rest retrieved from reference TRBV5-6 and TRBJ1-5, is DAGVTQSPTHLIKTRGQQVTLRCSPKSGHDTVSWYQQALGQGPQFIFQYYEEEERQRGNFPDRFSGHQFPNYSSELNVNALLLGDSALYLCASSLKTPRGNQPQHFGDGTRLSIL.

The chain recombines TRBV6-2 or TRBV6-3 with TRBJ2-4; 12 bases fit TRBD2. The J call may not be correct, given that the DNA end is closer to TRBJ2-7. The germline CDR1 and CDR2 sequences are MNHEY and SVGEGT. This CDR3 comprises 15 residues. The CDR3 DNA reads TGTGCCAGCACCCCGATGACTAGCGGGAGATACGAGCAGTACTTC. Its protein product is CASTPMTSGRYEQYF.

This clonotype has just a few counts. The V call is TRBV20-1, the J call TRBJ1-2; D is perhaps TRBD1 (5 bases). CDR3 size: 11 residues. V dropped 7 bases and J dropped 7 bases, with 13 bases sitting between them. Germline lookup yields CDR1 DFQATT and CDR2 SNEGSKA (reference sequence). The CDR3: CSVGGTSGYTF. The DNA of the CDR3 is TGCAGTGTCGGTGGGACGAGTGGCTACACCTTC.

The CDR3 bases are TGTGCCAGCAAATGGTCTCTGGACAGGGGAACAGATACGCAGTATTTT. It codes for CASKWSLDRGTDTQYF. The V gene is TRBV6-2 or TRBV6-3, the J gene TRBJ2-3, with 9 bases fitting TRBD1. V was pared by 7 bases and J by 3 bases, with 11 bases of the junction left unmatched. CDR3 length: 16 residues. From germline, CDR1 is MNHEY and CDR2 SVGEGT.

The genes are TRBV7-2 and TRBJ2-3; D gene ambiguous. The CDR3 is made up of 12 amino acids. Trimming stripped 7 bases from V and 2 bases from J, with 7 bases between. Per the germline V gene, CDR1 is SGHTA and CDR2 is FQGNSA. The CDR3: CASTLATDTQYF. The CDR3 nucleotides read TGTGCCAGCACCTTGGCCACAGATACGCAGTATTTT. The full variable domain, its missing parts supplied by reference TRBV7-2 and TRBJ2-3, is GAGVSQSPSNKVTEKGKDVELRCDPISGHTALYWYRQSLGQGLEFLIYFQGNSAPDKSGLPSDRFSAERTGGSVSTLTIQRTQQEDSAVYLCASTLATDTQYFGPGTRLTVL.

The rearrangement joins TRBV5-1 to TRBJ2-7, with 8 bases lining up with TRBD2. The V segment lost 0 bases and the J segment 4 bases; nucleotides outside the gene matches: 9. The germline gives CDR1 SGHRS, CDR2 YFSETQ. This CDR3 comprises 16 residues. The chain's CDR3 is CASSLESGGPRYEQYF. The CDR3, as DNA: TGCGCCAGCAGCTTGGAATCGGGGGGGCCCAGATACGAGCAGTACTTC.

The chain is built from TRBV7-2 and TRBJ2-3; 7 bases are shared with TRBD2. V lost 8 bases, J lost 0 bases, and 2 bases stayed unmatched. This CDR3 is built from 13 residues. Germline V gives CDR1 SGHTA, CDR2 FQGNSA. CDR3 sequence reads: CASERGSTDTQYF. In DNA, the CDR3 is TGTGCCAGCGAGCGGGGCAGCACAGATACGCAGTATTTT.

V usage is TRBV12-3 or TRBV12-4 and J usage is TRBJ2-3; 7 bases are shared with TRBD2. This CDR3 comprises 14 residues. The trim removed 0 bases at V and 6 bases at J, leaving 3 bases unmatched. For the CDR3, the DNA is TGTGCCAGCAGTTTAGCGGGGGGGTCGGATACGCAGTATTTT. It specifies CASSLAGGSDTQYF.

J is TRBJ2-7 and V is TRBV4-1; D perhaps matches TRBD2 (6 bases). The CDR3 runs 16 residues. Deletions cut 5 bases from V and 12 bases from J, with 29 bases between. The germline CDR1 and CDR2 sequences are MGHRA and YSYEKL. CDR3 in amino acids: CASSGIGRDVPETRYF. As DNA, the CDR3 is TGCGCCAGCAGCGGTATTGGGCGGGACGTCCCAGAGACCCGGTACTTC.

The rearrangement links TRBV20-1 to TRBJ1-5; TRBD1 matches 8 bases. V dropped 5 bases and J dropped 3; count of bases not matched to a gene: 6. CDR1 and CDR2 from the germline V gene are DFQATT and SNEGSKA (reference sequence). The CDR3 runs 14 residues. The CDR3 coding sequence is TGCAGTGCTCAGACAGGGGCCTACAATCAGCCCCAGCATTTT. This codes for CSAQTGAYNQPQHF.

This clonotype was seen a handful of times. This chain links TRBV10-3 with TRBJ2-5; D is unclear. In germline, CDR1 is ENHRY, CDR2 SYGVKD. The length of the CDR3 is 13 residues. Trimming took off 6 bases at V and 6 bases at J, with 14 bases between the two ends. CDR3 DNA: TGTGCCATCAGGCCCGAAAGCTTACAGACCCAGTACTTC. It encodes CAIRPESLQTQYF.

The chain links TRBV7-2 to TRBJ2-3, with D tentatively TRBD2 (7 bases). This CDR3 has 16 residues. The V gene's germline CDR1 is SGHTA and CDR2 FQGNSA. V was shortened by 0 bases and J by 2 bases, with 12 bases between the two germline ends. CDR3 coding DNA: TGTGCCAGCAGCTTAGCTCGGGGGGCCAACACAGATACGCAGTATTTT. Amino acids: CASSLARGANTDTQYF.

Turning to this clonotype: A read error is possible here, since a much larger clone lies one base away. V gene TRBV12-3 or TRBV12-4 combines with J gene TRBJ2-5; D gene ambiguous. The ends were cut back, 6 bases at V and 11 bases at J, with 19 bases in the middle. The CDR3 is 13 residues long. CDR3 sequence (DNA): TGTGCCAGCAGCTTGGACGGGCGCAATGAGCAGTACTTC. It yields the protein CASSLDGRNEQYF.

This clonotype has just a few counts. The CDR3 coding sequence is TGTGCCAGCTCACCTCCGGGACTAGCGGGTGAGCAGTTCTTC. Translated: CASSPPGLAGEQFF. The genes are TRBV18 and TRBJ2-1, with TRBD2 identical over 12 bases. V shed 3 bases and J 9 bases; nucleotides not matched to a gene: 3. The CDR3 is made up of 14 amino acids. CDR1 is KGHSH, CDR2 LQKENI, per germline.

The J gene is TRBJ2-1, the V gene TRBV11-2; D remains ambiguous. Per germline, CDR1 SGHAT and CDR2 FQNNGV. V was clipped by 2 bases and J by 2 bases, with 10 bases between them. CDR3 size: 15 residues. The CDR3 nucleotides are TGTGCCAGCAGCTTAAGTTCAGCGACCTACAATGAGCAGTTCTTC. Translated, it gives CASSLSSATYNEQFF. Full variable domain (missing parts from reference TRBV11-2 and TRBJ2-1): EAGVAQSPRYKIIEKRQSVAFWCNPISGHATLYWYQQILGQGPKLLIQFQNNGVVDDSQLPKDRFSAERLKGVDSTLKIQPAKLEDSAVYLCASSLSSATYNEQFFGPGTRLTVL.

The rearrangement links TRBV30 to TRBJ1-1; tentative D call: TRBD1 (6 bases). CDR1 and CDR2 (germline): GTSNPN, SVGIG (reference sequence). The CDR3 sequence is 14 residues long. The germline V and J ends were trimmed by 0 bases and 5 bases, with 13 bases remaining between them. The CDR3 region has the DNA TGTGCCTGGAGTGTCGGCAGGGGAGCTACTGAAGCTTTCTTT. Amino acid sequence: CAWSVGRGATEAFF.

This clonotype was seen a single time. The rearrangement links TRBV3-1 to TRBJ2-1; the D gene is possibly TRBD2 (6 bases). V was shortened by 3 bases and J by 7 bases, with 10 bases between the two germline ends. This CDR3 is 13 amino acids long. Per the germline V gene, CDR1 is LGHDT and CDR2 is YNNKEL (reference sequence). CDR3 sequence (DNA): TGTGCCAGCAGCCACCATGGGGGGAATGAGCAGTTCTTC. Its protein product is CASSHHGGNEQFF.

In nucleotides, the CDR3 is TGCGCCAGCAGCCAAGATCGCGTGGGGGACAAAGCTAATACGCAGTATTTT. It codes for CASSQDRVGDKANTQYF. The chain recombines TRBV4-3 with TRBJ2-3; tentatively, D is TRBD1 (6 bases). The length of the CDR3 is 17 residues. Germline V gene lookup returns CDR1 LGHNA and CDR2 YSLEER. The V end was cut by 0 bases, the J end by 7 bases, with 20 bases between.

This clonotype was picked up a small number of times. The V and J genes are TRBV20-1 and TRBJ2-7; D is ambiguous. The CDR3 has 13 residues. V was trimmed by 2 bases and J by 2 bases, leaving 10 bases between them. Germline V gene lookup returns CDR1 DFQATT and CDR2 SNEGSKA (reference sequence). CDR3 DNA sequence: TGCAGTGCTAGACAGCCTATCACCTACGAGCAGTACTTC. It encodes CSARQPITYEQYF.

The chain uses TRBV7-3 and TRBJ2-7; 8 nucleotides agree with TRBD1. Near its end, the DNA agrees better with TRBJ2-5, so the J call may be wrong. This CDR3 region has 16 residues. Looked up from germline, CDR1 is SGHTA and CDR2 is FQGTGA. CDR3 coding DNA: TGTGCCAGCAGCTTAAGGGACAGGCGATTTAAAGAGACCCAGTACTTC. Translation: CASSLRDRRFKETQYF.

The rearrangement uses TRBV27 and TRBJ2-1; D not certain. The end of the DNA is better explained by TRBJ2-7, so the J call may be wrong. CDR3 length equals 13 residues. Germline CDR1 is MNHEY and CDR2 is SMNVEV (reference sequence). This CDR3 reads CASRPSSYNEQYF. The CDR3 DNA is TGTGCCAGCAGACCCAGTTCCTACAATGAGCAGTACTTC.

This chain joins TRBV5-1 and TRBJ2-7; D possibly corresponds to TRBD2 (6 bases). Germline assignment: CDR1 SGHRS and CDR2 YFSETQ. Trimming pared 5 bases from V and 5 bases from J, leaving 17 bases between. The CDR3 sequence is 14 residues long. The CDR3 sequence: CASRGEADINEQYF. The CDR3 bases are TGCGCCAGCAGGGGGGAGGCTGATATCAACGAGCAGTACTTC.

The rearrangement joins TRBV7-8 to TRBJ1-5; the D is unclear. V was pared by 2 bases and J by 2 bases, with 10 bases between. Germline V lookup: CDR1 SGHVS, CDR2 FQNEAQ. The CDR3 contains 15 residues. CDR3 in DNA: TGTGCCAGCAGCTTATCGGTACTCGGCAATCAGCCCCAGCATTTT. It codes for CASSLSVLGNQPQHF.